Here is one T cell receptor beta chain with its context. CDR3 size: 11 residues. The V end was cut by 4 bases, the J end by 10 bases, with 10 bases between. CDR1 is MDHEN and CDR2 is SYDVKM in the germline V gene. Recruits, aged 18 to 89 years, lived in 20 to 30 US areas. In assigning cohorts, the study relied on participant-reported clinical history. Exposed participants came across a COVID-19 case within 2 weeks before study entry. This sample was included in a study of blood T cell repertoires in COVID-19. Study as a whole: PBMCs, B-cell-depleted T cells, or T cells were the source of the cDNA or gDNA that made up the material.

Only in-frame clones appear in the TCRdb table, and some are missing; sequencing was by immunoSEQ multiplex PCR. Among 200,000 to 250,000 clones listed, 83% were seen once. This TCR derives from a woman in her fifties or sixties who had been exposed to COVID-19. Input material: PBMCs or T cells enriched from blood (not recorded which). J is TRBJ1-1 and V is TRBV28; D is ambiguous. Here the CDR3 reads CASSSQFGAFF. The DNA for the CDR3 is TGTGCCAGCAGTTCTCAATTCGGAGCTTTCTTT. The whole variable domain, filled in from reference TRBV28 and TRBJ1-1, reads DVKVTQSSRYLVKRTGEKVFLECVQDMDHENMFWYRQDPGLGLRLIYFSYDVKMKEKGDIPEGYSVSREKKERFSLILESASTNQTSMYLCASSSQFGAFFGQGTRLTVV.